Presented here are 12 T cell receptor beta chains from one specimen sequenced in a study of shared clonotypes between healthy human individuals. Here immunoSEQ multiplex PCR was the method, and the copy in TCRdb shows in-frame clones only, minus some. The sample has about 1.1 million clones; approximately 75% are singletons. The sample consisted of memory CD4+ T cells from PBMCs. Subset: CD45RA-negative fraction. All receptors come from a man aged 18 to 29 in good health. Some clones in this sample may be carry-over from other donors' samples.

The chain uses TRBV15 and TRBJ1-1; no firm D call. The CDR3 length is 14 residues. CDR1 LNHNV and CDR2 YYDKDF come from the germline V gene (reference sequence). V shed 0 bases and J shed 4 bases, with 9 bases lying between them. The CDR3 loop reads CATSRDRVGTEAFF. The CDR3 DNA is TGTGCCACCAGCAGAGATAGGGTGGGCACTGAAGCTTTCTTT. Drawing the rest from reference TRBV15 and TRBJ1-1, the complete variable domain is DAMVIQNPRYQVTQFGKPVTLSCSQTLNHNVMYWYQQKSSQAPKLLFHYYDKDFNNEADTPDNFQSRRPNTSFCFLDIRSPGLGDTAMYLCATSRDRVGTEAFFGQGTRLTVV.

The V call is TRBV5-1, the J call TRBJ2-7; 7 bases fit TRBD1. The CDR3 consists of 12 residues. Germline V gene sequence: CDR1 SGHRS, CDR2 YFSETQ. V gave up 5 bases and J gave up 2 bases; unmatched junction bases: 1. For the CDR3, the DNA is TGCGCCAGCAGGGGACAGACCTACGAGCAGTACTTC. Protein product: CASRGQTYEQYF.

CDR3 DNA sequence: TGCGCCAGCAGCCAAGAAAATATGAACACTGAAGCTTTCTTT. This gives the protein CASSQENMNTEAFF. The chain uses TRBV4-3 and TRBJ1-1; D gene unclear. The germline V gene encodes CDR1 LGHNA and CDR2 YSLEER. This CDR3 has 14 residues. The ends were cut back, 0 bases at V and 0 bases at J, with 5 bases in the middle.

The chain has TRBV5-4 and TRBJ2-1, with 7 bases identical to TRBD2. The CDR3 runs to 15 residues. Germline assignment: CDR1 SGHNT and CDR2 YYREEE (reference sequence). J was trimmed by 2 bases and V by 1 base; bases with no gene match: 3. The CDR3 loop reads CASSLRDYPYNEQFF. CDR3 nucleotides: TGTGCCAGCAGCTTGCGGGACTACCCCTACAATGAGCAGTTCTTC.

This rearrangement joins TRBV29-1 to TRBJ2-3; the match to TRBD2 covers 10 bases. The CDR3 covers 15 residues. The germline CDR1 and CDR2 sequences are SQVTM and ANQGSEA. The junction had 10 bases not matched to a gene; V was cut back by 5 bases and J by 5 bases. CDR3 DNA sequence: TGCAGCGTTTCGGCTAGCGGGAGCAGATTAGATACGCAGTATTTT. This codes for CSVSASGSRLDTQYF.

The V and J genes are TRBV9 and TRBJ2-1, with 10 bases identical to TRBD1. V shed 8 bases, J shed 0 bases, and the junction held 8 bases outside the gene matches. The CDR3 runs 16 residues. Germline CDR1 reads SGDLS; CDR2 reads YYNGEE. The CDR3 DNA follows: TGTGCCAGTTCTGACAGGGGGCACGACTCCTACAATGAGCAGTTCTTC. Residues: CASSDRGHDSYNEQFF.

This chain joins TRBV4-2 and TRBJ1-1; D is uncertain. Trimming stripped 3 bases from V and 4 bases from J, with 15 bases between. Germline-derived CDR1 and CDR2 are LGHNA and YNFKEQ. The CDR3 is 15 amino acids. The CDR3 is CASSQGQERGTEAFF. The CDR3 nucleotides read TGTGCCAGCAGCCAGGGCCAGGAACGAGGCACTGAAGCTTTCTTT.

This chain connects TRBV27 to TRBJ2-1; TRBD2 agrees at 12 bases. The CDR3 runs to 19 residues. Germline CDR1 reads MNHEY; CDR2 reads SMNVEV (reference sequence). The ends lost 2 bases at V and 5 bases at J; junction bases unmatched: 13. The CDR3 loop is CASSLAPPLAGGPNNEQFF. The CDR3 DNA reads TGTGCCAGCAGTTTAGCCCCACCCCTAGCGGGAGGGCCCAACAATGAGCAGTTCTTC.

This chain connects TRBV10-3 to TRBJ1-1, with D perhaps TRBD1 (6 bases). In germline, CDR1 is ENHRY, CDR2 SYGVKD. CDR3 size: 15 residues. Trimming removed 4 bases from V and 4 bases from J, with 16 bases in between. The CDR3 sequence: CAISAERQGTTEAFF. The DNA of the CDR3 is TGTGCCATCAGTGCGGAAAGGCAGGGGACCACTGAAGCTTTCTTT.

This chain joins TRBV9 and TRBJ2-1, with 13 bases lining up with TRBD2. Per germline, CDR1 SGDLS and CDR2 YYNGEE. This CDR3 region has 17 residues. Trimming took 0 bases from V and 8 from J; bases not matched to a gene: 8. CDR3 in DNA: TGTGCCAGCAGCGTAGCTACGGGGACTAGCGGGGCCCATGAGCAGTTCTTC. This codes for CASSVATGTSGAHEQFF.

The chain uses TRBV28 and TRBJ2-7; D is possibly TRBD1 or TRBD2 (6 bases each). Germline loops: CDR1 MDHEN, CDR2 SYDVKM. Trimming left V 4 bases short and J 6 bases short, with 22 bases between. The length of the CDR3 is 16 residues. The CDR3 here is CASSSEGGLKHSEQYF. The CDR3, as DNA: TGTGCCAGCAGTTCTGAAGGGGGACTGAAGCATTCCGAGCAGTACTTC.

Comments on this clone: Other DNA sequences in this sample translate to the same CDR3. V and J are TRBV30 and TRBJ1-4; D is uncertain. Germline assignment: CDR1 GTSNPN and CDR2 SVGIG (reference sequence). The CDR3 is 11 amino acids. Trimming took off 1 base at V and 8 bases at J, with 5 bases between the two ends. The CDR3 loop is CAWSAGEKLFF. In DNA, the CDR3 is TGTGCCTGGAGTGCCGGGGAAAAACTGTTTTTT. Drawing the rest from reference TRBV30 and TRBJ1-4, the complete variable domain is SQTIHQWPATLVQPVGSPLSLECTVEGTSNPNLYWYRQAAGRGLQLLFYSVGIGQISSEVPQNLSASRPQDRQFILSSKKLLLSDSGFYLCAWSAGEKLFFGSGTQLSVL.